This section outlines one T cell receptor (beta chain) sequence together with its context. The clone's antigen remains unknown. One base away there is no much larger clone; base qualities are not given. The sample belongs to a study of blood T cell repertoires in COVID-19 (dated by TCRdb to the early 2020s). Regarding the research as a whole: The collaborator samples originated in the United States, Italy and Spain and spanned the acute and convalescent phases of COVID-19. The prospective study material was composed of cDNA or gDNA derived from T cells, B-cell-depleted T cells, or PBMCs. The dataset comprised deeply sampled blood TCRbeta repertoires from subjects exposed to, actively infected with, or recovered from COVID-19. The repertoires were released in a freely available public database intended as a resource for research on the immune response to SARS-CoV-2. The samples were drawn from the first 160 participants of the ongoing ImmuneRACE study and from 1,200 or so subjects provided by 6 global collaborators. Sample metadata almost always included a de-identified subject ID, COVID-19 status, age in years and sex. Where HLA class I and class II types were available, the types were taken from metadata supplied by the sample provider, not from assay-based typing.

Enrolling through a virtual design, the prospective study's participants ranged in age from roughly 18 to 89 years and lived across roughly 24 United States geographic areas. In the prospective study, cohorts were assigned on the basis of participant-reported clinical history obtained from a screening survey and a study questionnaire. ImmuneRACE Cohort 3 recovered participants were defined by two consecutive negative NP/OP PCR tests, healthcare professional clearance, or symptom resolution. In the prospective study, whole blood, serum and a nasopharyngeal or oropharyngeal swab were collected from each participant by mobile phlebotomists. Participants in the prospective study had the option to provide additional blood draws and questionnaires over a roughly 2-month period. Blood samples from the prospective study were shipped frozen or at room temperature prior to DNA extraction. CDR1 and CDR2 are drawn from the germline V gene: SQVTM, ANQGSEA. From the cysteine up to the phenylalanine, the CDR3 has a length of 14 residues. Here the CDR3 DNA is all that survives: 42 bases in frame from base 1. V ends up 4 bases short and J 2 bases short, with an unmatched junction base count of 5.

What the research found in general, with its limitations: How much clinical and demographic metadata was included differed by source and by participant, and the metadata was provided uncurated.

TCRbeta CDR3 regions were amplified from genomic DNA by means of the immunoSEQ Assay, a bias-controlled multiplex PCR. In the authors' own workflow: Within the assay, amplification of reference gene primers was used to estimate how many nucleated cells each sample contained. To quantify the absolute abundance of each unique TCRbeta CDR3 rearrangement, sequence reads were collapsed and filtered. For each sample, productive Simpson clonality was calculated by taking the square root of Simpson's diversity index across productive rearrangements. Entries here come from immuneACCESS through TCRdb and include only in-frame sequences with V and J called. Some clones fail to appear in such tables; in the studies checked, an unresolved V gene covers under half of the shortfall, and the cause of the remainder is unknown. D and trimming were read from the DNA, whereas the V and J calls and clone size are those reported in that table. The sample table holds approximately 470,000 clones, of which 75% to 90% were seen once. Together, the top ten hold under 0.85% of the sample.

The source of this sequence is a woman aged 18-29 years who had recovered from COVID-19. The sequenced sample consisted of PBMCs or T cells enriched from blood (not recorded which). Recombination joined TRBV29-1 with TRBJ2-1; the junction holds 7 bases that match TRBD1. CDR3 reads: CSVAGTATYNEQFF. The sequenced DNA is TGCAGCGTTGCCGGGACAGCGACCTACAATGAGCAGTTCTTC.